The clone carrying this T cell receptor (beta chain) was seen a handful of times. Its matching antigen is unknown. The data derive from a study of coeliac disease. Study context: Coeliac patients had newly diagnosed active disease, refractory type I disease, or gluten-free diet control. Without high-resolution HLA typing, biased TRBV7-2 usage was examined as a proof of principle.

This CDR3 comprises 14 residues. The germline CDR1 and CDR2 sequences are SGHAT and FQNNGV. Trimming took 3 bases from V and 0 from J, leaving 5 bases between them. General observations from the study: Active celiac intraepithelial and lamina propria samples had lower TRB and TRG clonality than control samples. The authors judged this method unsuitable for unbiased gliadin-specific T cell detection.

Profiling relied on immunoSEQ multiplex PCR, and the TCRdb table lists in-frame clones only, not all of them. The sample includes 3,500 to 5,500 clones, 60% to 70% seen only once; the top ten take 9.4%. One frozen approximately 520,000-cell aliquot per fraction was sequenced. This sequence joins TRBV11-2 and TRBJ2-2, with a possible D match to TRBD2 (5 bases). This sequence was found in a man in his 70s with active celiac disease. Sequencing was carried out using intraepithelial lymphocytes from the gut. CDR3 in amino acids: CASSLGANTGELFF. For the CDR3, the DNA is TGTGCCAGCAGCTTGGGAGCGAACACCGGGGAGCTGTTTTTT.